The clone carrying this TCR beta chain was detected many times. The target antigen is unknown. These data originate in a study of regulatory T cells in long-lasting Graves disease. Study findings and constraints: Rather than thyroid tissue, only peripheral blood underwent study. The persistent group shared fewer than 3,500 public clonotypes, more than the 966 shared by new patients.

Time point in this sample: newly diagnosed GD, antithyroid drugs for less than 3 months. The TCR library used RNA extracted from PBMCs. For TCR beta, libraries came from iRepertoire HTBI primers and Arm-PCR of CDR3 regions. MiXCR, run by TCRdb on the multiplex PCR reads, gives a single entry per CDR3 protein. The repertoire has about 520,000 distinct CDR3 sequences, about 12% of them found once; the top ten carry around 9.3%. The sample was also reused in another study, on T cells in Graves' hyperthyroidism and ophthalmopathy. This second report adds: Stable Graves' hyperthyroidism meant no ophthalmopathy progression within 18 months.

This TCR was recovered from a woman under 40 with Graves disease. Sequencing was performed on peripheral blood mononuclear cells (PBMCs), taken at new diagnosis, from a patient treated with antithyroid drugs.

CDR3 sequence reads: CASRRDRSSYNEQFF. The CDR3 DNA reads TGTGCCAGCAGGCGGGACAGAAGCTCCTACAATGAGCAGTTCTTC. The chain employs TRBV6-1 and TRBJ2-1, with a possible D match to TRBD1 (7 bases). This CDR3 is built from 15 residues. Trimming shortened V by 6 bases and J by 0 bases, and 12 bases separated the two germline ends. Germline assignment: CDR1 MNHNS and CDR2 SASEGT.